This T cell receptor (beta chain) originates from a study of PD-1 blockade in classical Hodgkin lymphoma. Time point specified: cycle 4 day 1 (C4D1), after five to seven weeks of nivolumab. Patients all relapsed after autologous stem cell transplantation, and there was variation in brentuximab vedotin exposure. Losses at the gene ends were 3 bases for V and 4 bases for J; bases not matched to a gene: 5. Germline CDR1 reads MGHRA; CDR2 reads YSYEKL. This CDR3 contains 15 residues. Assay: immunoSEQ multiplex PCR; the TCRdb copy retains only in-frame clones and omits some. Of around 60,000 clones listed, 85% to 95% were seen once; the top ten hold around 8%.

This clonotype was sampled from a human donor with classical Hodgkin lymphoma. This chain links TRBV4-1 with TRBJ2-7; 11 bases align to TRBD2. The sequencing used peripheral blood mononuclear cells (PBMCs), collected before the fourth cycle of nivolumab. The CDR3 region has the DNA TGCGCCAGCAGCCAGGTAGCGGGAGGGCAATACGAGCAGTACTTC. Its protein product is CASSQVAGGQYEQYF.